This T cell receptor beta chain originates from a study of shared clonotypes between healthy human individuals. Here immunoSEQ multiplex PCR was the method, and the copy in TCRdb shows in-frame clones only, minus some. The repertoire holds approximately 650,000 clones, with 95% to 96% as singletons. Naive CD8 cells lacked CD45RO, underwent positive selection for CCR7 and left out terminally differentiated effector memory CD45RA+ cells. V was clipped by 6 bases and J by 0 bases; unmatched bases: 18. This CDR3 is built from 19 residues. Germline assignment: CDR1 ENHRY and CDR2 SYGVKD. This sequence joins TRBV10-3 and TRBJ2-3; 7 bases match TRBD2. The source of this sequence is a woman aged 25 to 39 in good health. Material: naive CD8+ T cells sorted from blood. The CDR3 is CAIRHSLAVGNSSTDTQYF. The CDR3 nucleotides are TGTGCCATCAGACATTCTCTAGCGGTAGGGAACTCTAGCACAGATACGCAGTATTTT.